The TCR beta chain described here comes from a study of identifying expanded T cells in peripheral blood. In regard to this clone: Its antigen is unidentified.

Here immunoSEQ multiplex PCR was the method, and the copy in TCRdb shows in-frame clones only, minus some. The repertoire holds 70,000 to 100,000 clones, with more than 75% as singletons. No infections or other immune events were documented during collection. CDR1 and CDR2 from the germline V gene are SGHNT and YYREEE (reference sequence). This CDR3 comprises 14 residues. Trimming removed 4 bases from V and 9 bases from J, with 17 bases in between. Study conclusions and caveats: Two-week clone count variance significantly increased as total template count grew. About 1.2 clones differed between technical replicates, versus approximately 17 and 20 over time.

The V gene is TRBV5-4, the J gene TRBJ2-1; the D gene could be TRBD1 or TRBD2 (7 bases each). This TCR was recovered from a person aged 18-69 years in good health. Sequencing was done on a sample of blood. The DNA for the CDR3 is TGTGCCAGCAGCCTCCAGGGGGGGGCCGGTGAGCAGTTCTTC. It specifies CASSLQGGAGEQFF.